Below are 25 T cell receptor beta chains sequenced from a single sample in a study of blood T cells in healthy people across ages. The authors ran a second PCR of roughly 6 to 11 cycles using a sample-barcoded 5' primer and a J-beta primer mix. TCRdb fed the 5' RACE reads into MiXCR, producing one record per CDR3 protein. The table lists 850,000 to 1,000,000 distinct CDR3 sequences, 48% of them singletons. The sequenced sample consisted of blood. These receptor sequences come from a man aged 30-40 years in good health.

The rearrangement links TRBV5-1 to TRBJ2-5; D may be TRBD2 (6 bases). This CDR3 has 13 residues. V was clipped by 7 bases and J by 3 bases, with 13 bases between them. Germline V gives CDR1 SGHRS, CDR2 YFSETQ. The CDR3 here is CASSRGAEETQYF. The CDR3 DNA is TGCGCCAGCTCCCGCGGGGCAGAAGAGACCCAGTACTTC.

V is TRBV5-5 and J is TRBJ1-2, with D uncertain. V lost 7 bases, J lost 7 bases, and 17 bases lay in between. CDR3 size: 13 residues. Germline-derived CDR1 and CDR2 are SGHKS and YYEKEE (reference sequence). The CDR3 protein is CASGGRSKVGYTF. The CDR3 DNA follows: TGTGCCAGCGGTGGCAGATCGAAGGTTGGCTACACCTTC.

This clonotype was recorded a few times. The chain links TRBV27 to TRBJ1-2, with TRBD1 matching 7 bases. V lost 8 bases to trimming and J lost 6 bases; unmatched junction nucleotides: 12. This CDR3 spans 14 amino acids. Per the germline V gene, CDR1 is MNHEY and CDR2 is SMNVEV (reference sequence). CDR3 sequence: CASRGFDRVDGYTF. The DNA for the CDR3 is TGTGCCAGCCGGGGCTTTGACAGGGTGGATGGCTACACCTTC.

This chain joins TRBV15 and TRBJ2-3, with D possibly matching TRBD2 (5 bases). The V and J ends lost 1 base and 0 bases respectively, with 20 bases between them. Germline lookup yields CDR1 LNHNV and CDR2 YYDKDF (reference sequence). The CDR3 consists of 19 residues. The CDR3 DNA is TGTGCCACCAGCAGAGCTCGGGGTACCCGAGGACCTAGCACAGATACGCAGTATTTT. Translated, it gives CATSRARGTRGPSTDTQYF.

V and J are TRBV20-1 and TRBJ2-4; D unresolved. The CDR3 extends over 14 amino acids. V was cut by 7 bases and J by 0 bases, with 13 bases left in between. The germline V gene encodes CDR1 DFQATT and CDR2 SNEGSKA (reference sequence). This CDR3 reads CSERALVAKNIQYF. The CDR3 nucleotides read TGCAGTGAACGGGCGCTAGTAGCCAAAAACATTCAGTACTTC.

This rearrangement joins TRBV7-2 to TRBJ1-1; D remains unclear. From germline, CDR1 is SGHTA and CDR2 FQGNSA. The V end lost 5 bases, the J end lost 9 bases, and 10 bases lay between the germline ends. This CDR3 region has 11 residues. CDR3 sequence reads: CASSTTLQAFF. In DNA, the CDR3 is TGTGCCAGCAGCACGACGCTTCAAGCTTTCTTT.

A few counts support this clonotype. The chain carries TRBV5-6 and TRBJ2-1; D is uncertain. Germline-derived CDR1 and CDR2 are SGHDT and YYEEEE. With 4 bases removed from V and 0 bases from J, the gap between germline ends came to 8 bases. CDR3 length: 14 residues. In nucleotides, the CDR3 is TGTGCCAGCAGCGCCAGGAGCTCCTACAATGAGCAGTTCTTC. Protein sequence: CASSARSSYNEQFF.

This rearrangement joins TRBV14 to TRBJ1-1, with a tentative D call TRBD1 (5 bases). CDR3 length: 16 amino acids. The germline gives CDR1 SGHDN, CDR2 FVKESK. Trimming took off 4 bases at V and 1 base at J, with 16 bases between the two ends. CDR3 DNA: TGTGCCAGCAGCCCATCCCGGGGGGTAGGGAACACTGAAGCTTTCTTT. It translates to CASSPSRGVGNTEAFF.

The V and J genes are TRBV29-1 and TRBJ2-4; D gene uncertain. The CDR3 is 8 amino acids. With 3 bases removed from V and 12 bases from J, the gap between germline ends came to 3 bases. Germline values: CDR1 SQVTM, CDR2 ANQGSEA. DNA for the CDR3: TGCAGCGTTGACAATCAGTACTTC. Protein sequence: CSVDNQYF.

This clonotype appeared a few times. The V and J genes are TRBV5-1 and TRBJ2-7; TRBD2 matches 14 bases. CDR3 length: 16 amino acids. V was clipped by 4 bases and J by 3 bases; unmatched bases: 6. Per the germline V gene, CDR1 is SGHRS and CDR2 is YFSETQ. The chain's CDR3 is CASSPLTSGGVYEQYF. CDR3 bases: TGCGCCAGCAGCCCGCTGACTAGCGGGGGGGTCTACGAGCAGTACTTC.

This clonotype was detected a few times. This sequence joins TRBV25-1 and TRBJ2-5; 8 bases are a match to TRBD1. The J call may not be correct, given that the DNA end is closer to TRBJ2-7. This CDR3 comprises 14 residues. Germline lookup yields CDR1 MGHDK and CDR2 SYGVNS. Here the CDR3 reads CASSDQDRAYEQYF. CDR3 sequence (DNA): TGTGCCAGCAGTGACCAGGACAGGGCGTACGAGCAGTACTTC.

The chain links TRBV4-3 to TRBJ1-2, with D perhaps TRBD1 (5 bases). The germline V and J ends were trimmed by 0 bases and 4 bases, with 12 bases remaining between them. The germline V gene has CDR1 LGHNA and CDR2 YSLEER. The CDR3 covers 15 residues. CDR3 sequence: CASSQDRDHFYGYTF. The CDR3 region has the DNA TGCGCCAGCAGCCAAGACAGGGACCACTTCTATGGCTACACCTTC.

In this sample, this clonotype turned up a few times. The rearrangement joins TRBV14 to TRBJ2-7; D is undetermined. From germline, CDR1 is SGHDN and CDR2 FVKESK. The CDR3 extends over 14 amino acids. Between the trimmed V and J ends, which lost 1 base and 1 base, there was a span of 8 bases. The CDR3 DNA reads as TGTGCCAGCAGCCAAGTTGGCAAGTCCTACGAGCAGTACTTC. Translating it yields CASSQVGKSYEQYF. Combining the CDR3 with reference TRBV14 and TRBJ2-7 gives the whole variable domain EAGVTQFPSHSVIEKGQTVTLRCDPISGHDNLYWYRRVMGKEIKFLLHFVKESKQDESGMPNNRFLAERTGGTYSTLKVQPAELEDSGVYFCASSQVGKSYEQYFGPGTRLTVT.

The chain combines TRBV4-3 with TRBJ2-5; possibly TRBD1 or TRBD2 for D (5 bases each). CDR1 and CDR2 from the germline V gene are LGHNA and YSLEER. The length of the CDR3 is 16 residues. Trimming took 1 base from V and 1 from J, leaving 13 bases between them. CDR3 in amino acids: CASSQVRGVGQETQYF. CDR3 DNA: TGCGCCAGCAGCCAAGTTAGAGGGGTTGGCCAAGAGACCCAGTACTTC.

CDR3 in amino acids: CASSYGVLAKNIQYF. CDR3 coding DNA: TGTGCCAGCAGTTACGGGGTACTAGCCAAAAACATTCAGTACTTC. This sequence joins TRBV6-2 or TRBV6-3 and TRBJ2-4, with no clear D. Trimming shortened V by 2 bases and J by 0 bases, and 8 bases separated the two germline ends. Germline CDR1 is MNHEY and CDR2 is SVGEGT. The CDR3 runs 15 residues.

The chain joins TRBV7-2 to TRBJ1-2; perhaps TRBD1 as D (5 bases). Germline V CDR1 and CDR2: SGHTA, FQGNSA. The germline V and J ends were trimmed by 7 bases and 6 bases, with 21 bases remaining between them. The CDR3 runs 15 residues. Written as DNA, the CDR3 is TGTGCCAGCAATCTACCCGGGGGTGGAGGAAATGGCTACACCTTC. This sequence encodes CASNLPGGGGNGYTF.

The chain couples TRBV20-1 to TRBJ2-5; TRBD1 agrees at 9 bases. The CDR3 covers 14 residues. CDR1 and CDR2 from the germline V gene are DFQATT and SNEGSKA (reference sequence). The V segment lost 5 bases and the J segment 2 bases; nucleotides outside the gene matches: 6. This chain's CDR3 is CSAPPGQGQETQYF. The CDR3 bases are TGCAGTGCTCCGCCGGGACAGGGACAAGAGACCCAGTACTTC.

This chain links TRBV29-1 with TRBJ2-7, with a weak D call TRBD1 (6 bases). Germline CDR1 reads SQVTM; CDR2 reads ANQGSEA. V lost 3 bases, J lost 0 bases, and 9 bases lay in between. The CDR3 sequence is 13 residues long. Here the CDR3 reads CSVEQGGSYEQYF. CDR3 nucleotide sequence: TGCAGCGTTGAGCAAGGGGGCTCCTACGAGCAGTACTTC.

This clonotype showed up just a few times. This rearrangement joins TRBV10-3 to TRBJ2-7; TRBD1 matches 8 bases. This CDR3 comprises 15 residues. From germline, CDR1 is ENHRY and CDR2 SYGVKD. V lost 2 bases and J lost 7; bases outside the gene matches: 10. CDR3 in amino acids: CAISETPSGGQEQYF. The CDR3 DNA reads as TGTGCCATCAGTGAGACCCCGTCAGGGGGCCAGGAGCAGTACTTC.

This clonotype occurred once. The chain is built from TRBV5-1 and TRBJ1-2; TRBD1 is a possible D gene (5 bases). This CDR3 has 15 amino acids. Germline V gives CDR1 SGHRS, CDR2 YFSETQ. The V end was cut by 3 bases, the J end by 6 bases, with 18 bases between. The CDR3 region has the DNA TGCGCCAGCAGCTCAATTGAAAGGGGCGACCATGGCTACACCTTC. Translation: CASSSIERGDHGYTF.

This clonotype was observed a handful of times. The genes are TRBV28 and TRBJ2-1; unclear D gene. V was pared by 5 bases and J by 6 bases, with 20 bases between. This CDR3 contains 16 residues. Germline V gene sequence: CDR1 MDHEN, CDR2 SYDVKM. In nucleotides, the CDR3 is TGTGCCAGCAGTATTCCCGACGTGGCCCTAGGCAATGAGCAGTTCTTC. This codes for CASSIPDVALGNEQFF. Drawing the rest from reference TRBV28 and TRBJ2-1, the complete variable domain is DVKVTQSSRYLVKRTGEKVFLECVQDMDHENMFWYRQDPGLGLRLIYFSYDVKMKEKGDIPEGYSVSREKKERFSLILESASTNQTSMYLCASSIPDVALGNEQFFGPGTRLTVL.

The rearrangement links TRBV5-1 to TRBJ2-1; a weak D match, TRBD1 (5 bases). Trimming removed 4 bases at V and 3 bases at J, with 14 bases between. Germline loops: CDR1 SGHRS, CDR2 YFSETQ. The CDR3 has 15 amino acids. CDR3 protein: CASSLQGTFYNEQFF. The DNA for the CDR3 is TGCGCCAGCAGCCTCCAGGGAACATTCTACAATGAGCAGTTCTTC. Full variable domain (rest looked up from reference TRBV5-1 and TRBJ2-1): KAGVTQTPRYLIKTRGQQVTLSCSPISGHRSVSWYQQTPGQGLQFLFEYFSETQRNKGNFPGRFSGRQFSNSRSEMNVSTLELGDSALYLCASSLQGTFYNEQFFGPGTRLTVL.

This clonotype was seen many times. The chain has TRBV9 and TRBJ1-5; 7 bases agree with TRBD1. The germline CDR1 and CDR2 sequences are SGDLS and YYNGEE. The CDR3 has 15 amino acids. The junction had 14 bases not matched to a gene; V was cut back by 8 bases and J by 6 bases. The CDR3 loop is CARCQDRARSQPQHF. The CDR3 DNA follows: TGTGCCAGATGCCAAGACAGGGCTCGGAGTCAGCCCCAGCATTTT.

This clonotype appeared a few times. The germline gene is not matched at one end of the junction; a read error may be the cause. V usage is TRBV11-2 and J usage is TRBJ2-3; 9 nucleotides match TRBD2. This CDR3 region has 17 residues. Germline CDR1 and CDR2: SGHAT and FQNNGV. The CDR3 bases are TGTGCCAGCAGTTTAGTTGGAGCGGGGGGCCGCACAGATACGCAGTATTTT. As protein: CASSLVGAGGRTDTQYF.

In its sample, this clonotype was seen a few times. The chain couples TRBV5-5 to TRBJ2-3; D not certain. Germline CDR1 reads SGHKS; CDR2 reads YYEKEE (reference sequence). Trimming left V 0 bases short and J 2 bases short, with 10 bases between. The CDR3 length is 15 residues. The CDR3 DNA reads TGTGCCAGCAGCTTGGTTCGGCGATCCACAGATACGCAGTATTTT. Translated: CASSLVRRSTDTQYF.